Presented here are 32 T cell receptor beta chains from one specimen sequenced in a study of T cell clonality in common variable immunodeficiency. Sequencing was performed with immunoSEQ multiplex PCR; in TCRdb, only in-frame clones are kept and a portion is missing. This sample comprises 25,000 to 40,000 clones, none seen once only. Input material: peripheral blood mononuclear cells. Source of these receptors: a person aged 18 to 75 in good health.

The table lists this clone with many counts. Coverage ceases 3 residues before the CDR3 finishes, and the germline J gene fills in the end. The genes are TRBV5-4 and TRBJ1-2, with D maybe TRBD1 (6 bases). CDR3 length: 15 amino acids. CDR1 is SGHNT and CDR2 is YYREEE in the germline V gene (reference sequence). V was shortened by 0 bases and J by 4 bases, with 13 bases between the two germline ends. The sequenced CDR3 bases are TGTGCCAGCAGCTTGGCCCCTGGGGGCGGCTATGGC. Its protein is CASSLAPGGGYG. The whole CDR3 sequence reads CASSLAPGGGYGYTF.

In its sample, this clone was seen many times. From the germline J gene comes the end of the CDR3, since the read stops 3 residues before it. The V call is TRBV12-3 or TRBV12-4, the J call TRBJ2-2; 9 bases map to TRBD1. This CDR3 comprises 15 residues. J was trimmed by 1 base and V by 7 bases; bases with no gene match: 4. This CDR3 reads CASTPGQGNTGELFF. The part of the CDR3 DNA that was read is TGTGCCAGCACACCGGGACAGGGGAACACCGGGGAG.

This clone was picked up a small number of times. The CDR3 goes on 3 residues after the read ends, and that part is filled in from the germline J gene. The V gene is TRBV7-6, the J gene TRBJ2-2; no firm D call. CDR3 length equals 14 residues. Per germline, CDR1 SGHVS and CDR2 FNYEAQ. CDR3 DNA (partial): TGTGCCAGCAGCTTAGGACAATATAATGAAAAG. Amino acids: CASSLGQYNEK. In full, the CDR3 is CASSLGQYNEKLFF.

At least ten counts were recorded for this clone. The read ends 3 residues before the CDR3 terminus; that terminus is restored from the germline J gene. V is TRBV5-8 and J is TRBJ1-2, with D maybe TRBD1 (5 bases). Trimming took 3 bases from V and 3 from J, leaving 12 bases between them. The germline V gene encodes CDR1 SGHTS and CDR2 YDEGEE. The CDR3 covers 14 residues. The CDR3 sequence: CASSWRTGDYGYTF. The CDR3 DNA, read in part, is TGTGCCAGCAGCTGGAGGACGGGGGACTATGGC.

There are many counts of this clone. One end of the junction is discordant with germline, which a read error may explain. The CDR3 is cut off 3 residues early in the read; its end comes from the germline J gene. The chain uses TRBV4-2 and TRBJ2-7, with a possible D match to TRBD2 (7 bases). The CDR3 totals 15 residues. CDR1 is LGHNA and CDR2 is YNFKEQ in the germline V gene. The CDR3 sequence is CASSQERGGSYEQYF. The DNA read from the CDR3 is TGCGCCAGCAGCCAAGAGAGGGGGGGCTCCTACGAG.

The sample holds many counts of this clone. With the read ending 3 residues before the CDR3 end, the germline J gene is used to fill in that end. The V call is TRBV5-1, the J call TRBJ2-3, with D maybe TRBD1 (6 bases). In germline, CDR1 is SGHRS, CDR2 YFSETQ. The length of the CDR3 is 17 residues. V was trimmed by 2 bases and J by 0 bases, leaving 16 bases between them. Incomplete CDR3 DNA: TGCGCCAGCAGCTTCGGCAGGGGAATACCTAGCACAGATACG. This codes for CASSFGRGIPSTDT. The entire CDR3 sequence reads CASSFGRGIPSTDTQYF.

The table lists this clone with many counts. The read stops 3 residues short of the end of the CDR3; the missing end is completed from the germline J gene. The chain couples TRBV7-2 to TRBJ1-1, with TRBD1 identical over 7 bases. Germline assignment: CDR1 SGHTA and CDR2 FQGNSA. V lost 7 bases to trimming and J lost 2 bases; unmatched junction nucleotides: 7. The CDR3 runs to 14 residues. CDR3 loop: CASTLDRANTEAFF. The CDR3 DNA, read in part, is TGTGCCAGCACCCTAGACAGGGCCAACACTGAA.

This clone was detected many times. The CDR3 goes on 3 residues after the read ends, and that part is filled in from the germline J gene. The chain carries TRBV5-1 and TRBJ2-5; 9 bases line up with TRBD2. Germline CDR1 and CDR2: SGHRS and YFSETQ. The junction had 3 bases not matched to a gene; V was cut back by 4 bases and J by 5 bases. This CDR3 spans 13 amino acids. The CDR3 bases that were read are TGCGCCAGCAGCCGGACTAGCGAGGAGACC. Its translation: CASSRTSEET. The entire CDR3 protein reads CASSRTSEETQYF.

This clone showed up just a few times. The CDR3 end falls 3 residues outside the read, so it is completed with the germline J gene. V is TRBV10-3 and J is TRBJ2-5; no clear D gene. This CDR3 comprises 12 residues. Trimming removed 2 bases from V and 4 bases from J, with 5 bases in between. Germline V CDR1 and CDR2: ENHRY, SYGVKD. Incomplete CDR3 DNA: TGTGCCATCAGTGAGCCGGGAGAGACC. Encoded protein: CAISEPGET. The complete CDR3 protein is CAISEPGETQYF.

Ten or more counts support this clone. Read coverage stops 3 residues before the CDR3 terminus; the germline J gene supplies the remainder. This chain uses TRBV20-1 with TRBJ2-1, with D perhaps matching TRBD1 or TRBD2 (6 bases each). The germline gives CDR1 DFQATT, CDR2 SNEGSKA (reference sequence). The CDR3 is made up of 15 amino acids. Between the trimmed V and J ends, which lost 3 bases and 5 bases, there was a span of 17 bases. The DNA read from the CDR3 is TGCAGTGCTAGCTCAGGGGAGGCATTCGACAATGAG. Amino acids: CSASSGEAFDNE. The entire CDR3 reads CSASSGEAFDNEQFF.

This clone was recorded many times. The junction does not match germline at one end; this may be a read error. The DNA ends 3 residues before the CDR3 does, and the rest of the CDR3 is filled in from the germline J gene. The identical CDR3 is also encoded by other nucleotide sequences in the sample. The rearrangement links TRBV4-2 to TRBJ2-3; TRBD2 aligns across 11 bases. The CDR3 has 16 amino acids. CDR1 is LGHNA, CDR2 YNFKEQ, per germline. CDR3 amino acids: CASSLQLAGGPESQYF. CDR3 DNA, as far as it was read: TGCGCCAGCAGCTTGCAATTAGCGGGGGGGCCTGAGTCG.

This clone was detected many times. The read falls 3 residues short of the CDR3 end, and the missing part is taken from the germline J gene. This chain joins TRBV20-1 and TRBJ2-5; no firm D call. The length of the CDR3 is 13 residues. In germline, CDR1 is DFQATT, CDR2 SNEGSKA (reference sequence). The CDR3 bases that were read are TGCAGTGCTAGAGATCGGTCAGGATACACC. Its translation: CSARDRSGYT. The whole CDR3 sequence is CSARDRSGYTQYF.

This clone was detected many times. The sequenced part of the CDR3 DNA is TGCAGTGCTAGGCCCCTAGCGGGAGGTAGCGCGGGCGAG. Residues: CSARPLAGGSAGE. The entire CDR3 protein reads CSARPLAGGSAGEQYF. This rearrangement joins TRBV20-1 to TRBJ2-7, with 11 bases lining up with TRBD2. The read gets to within 3 residues of the CDR3 end, and the germline J gene fills in the rest. V was pared by 3 bases and J by 6 bases, with 13 bases of the junction left unmatched. Germline V gene lookup returns CDR1 DFQATT and CDR2 SNEGSKA (reference sequence). This CDR3 has 16 residues.

This clone was seen repeatedly, ten times or more. The read stops 3 residues short of the end of the CDR3; the missing end is completed from the germline J gene. The chain links TRBV7-2 to TRBJ2-1; 8 nucleotides match TRBD2. CDR3 length: 14 amino acids. The germline gives CDR1 SGHTA, CDR2 FQGNSA. Unmatched junction bases numbered 5, after V lost 5 bases and J lost 5 bases. This chain's CDR3 is CASSVTGGNNEQFF. The sequenced CDR3 bases are TGTGCCAGCAGCGTAACGGGGGGGAACAATGAG.

Turning to this clone: The read ends 3 residues before the CDR3 terminus; that terminus is restored from the germline J gene. The chain employs TRBV19 and TRBJ1-2; D gene ambiguous. The CDR3 has 15 residues. Germline V gene sequence: CDR1 LNHDA, CDR2 SQIVND (reference sequence). The CDR3 spells CASSIVSSGYGDYTF. CDR3 bases read: TGTGCCAGTAGTATAGTTTCTAGCGGGTACGGCGAC.

This clone has at least ten counts. The CDR3 sequence is CASSWQNEQYF. The sequenced CDR3 bases are TGCGCCAGCAGCTGGCAGAACGAG. V and J are TRBV5-1 and TRBJ2-7; D is unclear. The CDR3 end is not reached by the read, which stops 3 residues before it; the germline J gene fills it in. V was shortened by 3 bases and J by 5 bases, with 6 bases between the two germline ends. Germline V gene lookup returns CDR1 SGHRS and CDR2 YFSETQ. The CDR3 is 11 amino acids.

Ten or more counts support this clone. The read ends 3 residues before the CDR3 terminus; that terminus is restored from the germline J gene. Other DNA sequences from this sample encode an identical CDR3 as well. J is TRBJ1-3 and V is TRBV20-1; 8 bases fit TRBD1. Germline assignment: CDR1 DFQATT and CDR2 SNEGSKA (reference sequence). The CDR3 is 19 amino acids. The V and J ends lost 0 bases and 2 bases, in that order; junction bases with no gene match: 15. CDR3: CSARDLAGHDRGAGNTIYF. CDR3 DNA (partial): TGCAGTGCTAGAGATCTTGCGGGGCATGACAGGGGAGCTGGAAACACC.

Ten or more counts support this clone. Sequencing ends 3 residues short of the CDR3 end; the germline J gene provides the rest. The rearrangement joins TRBV2 to TRBJ2-7; weak D call: TRBD1 (5 bases). The CDR3 runs 12 residues. The V end was cut by 6 bases, the J end by 3 bases, with 9 bases between. The germline CDR1 and CDR2 sequences are SNHLY and FYNNEI. CDR3 DNA, as far as it was read: TGTGCCAGCAGCAAAGGGGACTACGAG. Protein sequence: CASSKGDYE. The whole CDR3 region reads CASSKGDYEQYF.

With regard to this clone: It may be a read error: a sequence one base away is much more abundant. Read data end 3 residues before the CDR3 end; the end is taken from the germline J gene. The chain couples TRBV2 to TRBJ1-4; D unclear. V was trimmed by 7 bases and J by 8 bases, leaving 14 bases between them. This CDR3 has 13 residues. Germline values: CDR1 SNHLY, CDR2 FYNNEI. The CDR3 region is CASNGERKEKLFF. Partial CDR3 DNA: TGTGCCAGCAACGGGGAACGGAAGGAAAAA. Looking up the rest from reference TRBV2 and TRBJ1-4 gives the full variable domain: EPEVTQTPSHQVTQMGQEVILRCVPISNHLYFYWYRQILGQKVEFLVSFYNNEISEKSEIFDDQFSVERPDGSNFTLKIRSTKLEDSAMYFCASNGERKEKLFFGSGTQLSVL.

This clone was recorded many times. The CDR3 end lies 3 residues beyond the end of the read and is filled in from the germline J gene. The rearrangement links TRBV5-5 to TRBJ1-2, with a tentative D call TRBD1 (6 bases). Trimming removed 2 bases at V and 0 bases at J, with 11 bases between. Looked up from germline, CDR1 is SGHKS and CDR2 is YYEKEE (reference sequence). CDR3 length equals 15 residues. CDR3 region: CASSFSGASNYGYTF. Partial CDR3 DNA: TGTGCCAGCAGCTTCTCAGGGGCCTCTAACTATGGC.

Concerning this clone: The read gets to within 3 residues of the CDR3 end, and the germline J gene fills in the rest. The chain is built from TRBV2 and TRBJ1-2, with unresolved D. Germline values: CDR1 SNHLY, CDR2 FYNNEI. CDR3 size: 12 residues. The covered CDR3 bases are TGTGCCAGCAGTTCCACCTCTCAACGG. Translating gives CASSSTSQR. In full, the CDR3 is CASSSTSQRYTF. Full variable domain (missing parts from reference TRBV2 and TRBJ1-2): EPEVTQTPSHQVTQMGQEVILRCVPISNHLYFYWYRQILGQKVEFLVSFYNNEISEKSEIFDDQFSVERPDGSNFTLKIRSTKLEDSAMYFCASSSTSQRYTFGSGTRLTVV.

This clone occurred many times. The part of the CDR3 DNA that was read is TGTGCCAGTAGTATAGGCCCTAGCTCCTACAATGAG. Amino acid sequence: CASSIGPSSYNE. The entire CDR3 sequence reads CASSIGPSSYNEQFF. The rearrangement links TRBV19 to TRBJ2-1; D gene uncertain. With the read ending 3 residues before the CDR3 end, the germline J gene is used to fill in that end. The CDR3 sequence is 15 residues long. Per the germline V gene, CDR1 is LNHDA and CDR2 is SQIVND (reference sequence). Trimming removed 1 base at V and 0 bases at J, with 7 bases between.

This clone was seen ten or more times. The read falls 3 residues short of the CDR3 end, and the missing part is taken from the germline J gene. The chain links TRBV7-3 to TRBJ2-3; TRBD2 agrees at 9 bases. Germline V gene sequence: CDR1 SGHTA, CDR2 FQGTGA. There are 14 residues in the CDR3. V trimming: 5 bases; J trimming: 6 bases; junction bases outside the gene matches: 6. Partial CDR3 DNA: TGTGCCAGCAGCATTAGCGGGGGTTCGGATACG. It yields the protein CASSISGGSDT. The full CDR3 sequence reads CASSISGGSDTQYF.

This clone appeared many times. Read sequence stops 3 residues before the CDR3 end, and the germline J gene provides the missing end. The chain combines TRBV2 with TRBJ1-2, with unresolved D. Germline V lookup: CDR1 SNHLY, CDR2 FYNNEI. Trimming stripped 4 bases from V and 3 bases from J, with 3 bases between. This CDR3 spans 11 amino acids. CDR3 sequence reads: CASSADYGYTF. The part of the CDR3 DNA that was read is TGTGCCAGCAGTGCGGACTATGGC. Variable domain in full (rest from reference TRBV2 and TRBJ1-2): EPEVTQTPSHQVTQMGQEVILRCVPISNHLYFYWYRQILGQKVEFLVSFYNNEISEKSEIFDDQFSVERPDGSNFTLKIRSTKLEDSAMYFCASSADYGYTFGSGTRLTVV.

This clone was counted between two and nine times. Read data end 3 residues before the CDR3 end; the end is taken from the germline J gene. This chain links TRBV2 with TRBJ1-2; D gene ambiguous. Germline assignment: CDR1 SNHLY and CDR2 FYNNEI. CDR3 length: 11 residues. Partial CDR3 DNA: TGTGCCAGCAGGCGGACTCCGCCG. Translated: CASRRTPP. The complete CDR3 protein is CASRRTPPYTF.

This clone was seen repeatedly, ten times or more. The CDR3 extends 3 residues past the end of the read, so its final part is completed from the germline J gene. V and J are TRBV5-1 and TRBJ1-1; perhaps TRBD1 as D (5 bases). The V and J ends lost 3 bases and 0 bases respectively, with 9 bases between them. The CDR3 consists of 14 residues. CDR1 and CDR2 (germline): SGHRS, YFSETQ. The CDR3 protein is CASSSTVMNTEAFF. The sequenced part of the CDR3 DNA is TGCGCCAGCAGCTCGACAGTGATGAACACTGAA.

This clone was picked up many times. One base away lies a much larger clone, so this may be a sequencing read error. The CDR3 sequence is CSARGQSNQPQYF. The part of the CDR3 DNA that was read is TGCAGTGCTAGGGGGCAGAGCAATCAGCCG. J is TRBJ2-3 and V is TRBV20-1; possible D gene TRBD1, 5 bases. The read gets to within 3 residues of the CDR3 end, and the germline J gene fills in the rest. The CDR3 has 13 amino acids. Per germline, CDR1 DFQATT and CDR2 SNEGSKA (reference sequence).

Many counts were recorded for this clone. With the read ending 3 residues before the CDR3 end, the germline J gene is used to fill in that end. The chain uses TRBV2 and TRBJ1-1; D gene ambiguous. This CDR3 is 13 amino acids long. Germline lookup yields CDR1 SNHLY and CDR2 FYNNEI. The CDR3 loop is CASTLRWPVEAFF. CDR3 bases read: TGTGCCAGCACCCTGCGGTGGCCTGTGGAA.

In this sample, this clone turned up a few times. Germline and junction disagree at one end, which may indicate a read error. The read ends 3 residues before the CDR3 terminus; that terminus is restored from the germline J gene. The sample carries other DNA sequences with the same CDR3. This chain links TRBV2 with TRBJ1-3, with D possibly matching TRBD1 (6 bases). Germline lookup yields CDR1 SNHLY and CDR2 FYNNEI. CDR3 length equals 15 residues. Incomplete CDR3 DNA: TGTGCCAGCAGTGAAGGGCAGGGGCGAGGAAACACA. Its translation is CASSEGQGRGNT. The entire CDR3 protein reads CASSEGQGRGNTIYF.

As regards this clone: A much larger clone lies a single base off, so this may be a read error. With the read ending 3 residues before the CDR3 end, the germline J gene is used to fill in that end. The V and J genes are TRBV7-9 and TRBJ2-3, with 10 positions matching TRBD2. This CDR3 has 14 residues. Germline V CDR1 and CDR2: SEHNR, FQNEAQ (reference sequence). The sequenced part of the CDR3 DNA is TGTGCCAGCAGCTTGATAGCGGGAGGAGAGACG. Translating it yields CASSLIAGGET. The entire CDR3 is CASSLIAGGETQYF.

At least ten counts were recorded for this clone. Read data end 3 residues before the CDR3 end; the end is taken from the germline J gene. V usage is TRBV7-7 and J usage is TRBJ2-5; a weak D match, TRBD1 (5 bases). Trimming removed 5 bases from V and 5 bases from J, with 15 bases in between. The germline V gene encodes CDR1 SSHAT and CDR2 FNYEAQ (reference sequence). There are 14 residues in the CDR3. The CDR3 protein is CASSPIFQGETQYF. The covered CDR3 bases are TGTGCCAGCAGCCCTATATTTCAGGGTGAGACC.

This clone was found many times. The read falls 3 residues short of the CDR3 end, and the missing part is taken from the germline J gene. V usage is TRBV5-1 and J usage is TRBJ2-7, with D possibly matching TRBD1 (6 bases). V lost 4 bases, J lost 5 bases, and 13 bases lay in between. The germline CDR1 and CDR2 sequences are SGHRS and YFSETQ. CDR3 size: 13 residues. The CDR3 is CASSRFYRDEQYF. CDR3 DNA, as far as it was read: TGCGCCAGCAGCAGATTCTACAGGGACGAG.